The 25 T cell receptor beta chains listed next were all sequenced from one sample in a study of blood T cell repertoires in COVID-19. Profiling relied on immunoSEQ multiplex PCR, and the TCRdb table lists in-frame clones only, not all of them. Of about 74,000 clones listed, 70% to 80% are singletons. Sequenced sample: peripheral blood. The receptors shown here come from a human donor in a cohort sampled during active COVID-19.

The CDR3 DNA reads TGTGCCAGCAAGCGGCGTGGCGGGGGGGACACAGATACGCAGTATTTT. Translation gives CASKRRGGGDTDTQYF. The chain combines TRBV27 with TRBJ2-3, with 9 nucleotides matching TRBD2. V gave up 7 bases and J gave up 2 bases; unmatched junction bases: 10. The germline V gene encodes CDR1 MNHEY and CDR2 SMNVEV (reference sequence). The CDR3 runs 16 residues.

This chain uses TRBV18 with TRBJ1-5, with D possibly matching TRBD1 (5 bases). Germline CDR1 KGHSH, CDR2 LQKENI. The germline V and J ends were trimmed by 4 bases and 4 bases, with 11 bases remaining between them. This CDR3 has 14 amino acids. In DNA form, the CDR3 reads TGTGCCAGCTCACTACTGTCAGGGAATCAGCCCCAGCATTTT. Translating gives CASSLLSGNQPQHF.

The chain links TRBV27 to TRBJ1-2, with TRBD1 as a possible D gene (5 bases). The V end lost 6 bases, the J end lost 6 bases, and 23 bases lay between the germline ends. Looked up from germline, CDR1 is MNHEY and CDR2 is SMNVEV (reference sequence). This CDR3 has 16 amino acids. This CDR3 is CASRSWGGDDLHGYTF. CDR3 DNA sequence: TGTGCCAGCAGGTCTTGGGGAGGGGATGACTTGCATGGCTACACCTTC.

V gene TRBV19 combines with J gene TRBJ2-7, with TRBD2 matching 10 bases. The CDR3 is made up of 18 amino acids. Germline CDR1 reads LNHDA; CDR2 reads SQIVND (reference sequence). V gave up 10 bases and J gave up 3 bases; unmatched junction bases: 21. CDR3 bases: TGTGCCACCCCCCTAACTAGCGGGACCCCCGCTACTCTCTACGAGCAGTACTTC. Its protein product is CATPLTSGTPATLYEQYF.

This sequence joins TRBV7-8 and TRBJ2-5; 10 bases align to TRBD1. Germline assignment: CDR1 SGHVS and CDR2 FQNEAQ. V was clipped by 5 bases and J by 2 bases; unmatched bases: 5. The CDR3 has 15 residues. The CDR3 protein is CASSKTGGGQETQYF. CDR3 nucleotides: TGTGCCAGCAGCAAGACAGGGGGCGGACAAGAGACCCAGTACTTC.

The chain joins TRBV5-4 to TRBJ2-2, with TRBD2 matching over 7 bases. Germline-derived CDR1 and CDR2 are SGHNT and YYREEE (reference sequence). The V segment lost 0 bases and the J segment 3 bases; nucleotides outside the gene matches: 5. The CDR3 runs 16 residues. CDR3 in amino acids: CASSLDGGGYTGELFF. The CDR3 DNA reads TGTGCCAGCAGCTTGGATGGGGGAGGGTACACCGGGGAGCTGTTTTTT.

This rearrangement joins TRBV6-6 to TRBJ2-1; D remains unclear. The length of the CDR3 is 12 residues. Germline V gene lookup returns CDR1 MNHNY and CDR2 SVGAGI (reference sequence). V lost 6 bases and J lost 8, with 11 bases in between. The CDR3 region has the DNA TGTGCCAGCAGGAAGTTAGTTGATGAGCAGTTCTTC. Protein sequence: CASRKLVDEQFF.

The chain is built from TRBV4-2 and TRBJ2-6; TRBD1 agrees at 8 bases. The CDR3 runs to 17 residues. Germline CDR1 is LGHNA and CDR2 is YNFKEQ. With V trimmed by 1 base and J by 0 bases, 2 bases remained unmatched. CDR3 DNA: TGTGCCAGCAGCCAAGTTACAGGGGGCTCTGGGGCCAACGTCCTGACTTTC. Its translation is CASSQVTGGSGANVLTF.

This clone has more than one count but fewer than ten. This same CDR3 is encoded by further DNA sequences in the sample. The chain employs TRBV19 and TRBJ2-1; 10 bases are a match to TRBD2. V lost 4 bases, J lost 0 bases, and 3 bases stayed unmatched. From germline, CDR1 is LNHDA and CDR2 SQIVND (reference sequence). This CDR3 region has 16 residues. This CDR3 reads CASSTGLASSYNEQFF. The CDR3 nucleotides are TGTGCCAGTAGTACGGGACTAGCGTCCTCCTACAATGAGCAGTTCTTC.

The rearrangement uses TRBV30 and TRBJ2-7; TRBD1 might be the D (6 bases). V was cut by 4 bases and J by 2 bases, with 12 bases left in between. The length of the CDR3 is 13 residues. Germline V gives CDR1 GTSNPN, CDR2 SVGIG (reference sequence). The CDR3 sequence is CAWNSGQTYEQYF. The CDR3 region has the DNA TGTGCCTGGAATTCAGGACAGACCTACGAGCAGTACTTC.

This clone occurred once. The chain recombines TRBV2 with TRBJ1-5; D may be TRBD1 (5 bases). V was pared by 0 bases and J by 0 bases, with 12 bases between. The CDR3 extends over 17 amino acids. From germline, CDR1 is SNHLY and CDR2 FYNNEI. The CDR3 bases are TGTGCCAGCAGTGAAGCGGGGGGTGGTCTTAGCAATCAGCCCCAGCATTTT. Protein sequence: CASSEAGGGLSNQPQHF.

The chain joins TRBV5-1 to TRBJ1-3; 8 nucleotides line up with TRBD1. Trimming took 0 bases from V and 0 from J; bases not matched to a gene: 5. The CDR3 is made up of 17 amino acids. The germline V gene encodes CDR1 SGHRS and CDR2 YFSETQ. The CDR3 is CASSLVGGTGSGNTIYF. Written as DNA, the CDR3 is TGCGCCAGCAGCTTGGTCGGGGGGACAGGCTCTGGAAACACCATATATTTT.

The chain combines TRBV7-9 with TRBJ2-7; TRBD1 matches 7 bases. The germline V gene encodes CDR1 SEHNR and CDR2 FQNEAQ (reference sequence). The V segment lost 7 bases and the J segment 1 base; nucleotides outside the gene matches: 7. The CDR3 has 14 residues. CDR3 nucleotides: TGTGCCAGCAACCGACAGGGACAGTCCTACGAGCAGTACTTC. Amino acid sequence: CASNRQGQSYEQYF.

This chain joins TRBV7-9 and TRBJ2-1; D remains unclear. Trimming took 1 base from V and 6 from J, leaving 10 bases between them. Germline V gene sequence: CDR1 SEHNR, CDR2 FQNEAQ (reference sequence). This CDR3 comprises 14 residues. This CDR3 reads CASSLVSGSNEQFF. In nucleotides, the CDR3 is TGTGCCAGCAGCTTAGTTTCGGGTTCCAATGAGCAGTTCTTC.

The CDR3 sequence: CSVEESEGEKLFF. The CDR3 DNA is TGCAGCGTTGAAGAAAGCGAGGGTGAAAAACTGTTTTTT. V is TRBV29-1 and J is TRBJ1-4; D uncertain. Germline V gene sequence: CDR1 SQVTM, CDR2 ANQGSEA. Trimming took off 0 bases at V and 7 bases at J, with 9 bases between the two ends. This CDR3 is 13 amino acids long.

This rearrangement joins TRBV9 to TRBJ2-1; 9 nucleotides align to TRBD2. Germline trimming cut 2 bases from V and 1 base from J; bases unmatched to any gene: 4. Germline V gene data show CDR1 as SGDLS and CDR2 as YYNGEE. The CDR3 consists of 16 residues. CDR3 amino acids: CASSVRGLASYNEQFF. The CDR3 bases are TGTGCCAGCAGCGTGAGGGGACTAGCATCCTACAATGAGCAGTTCTTC.

V usage is TRBV5-1 and J usage is TRBJ2-1; TRBD1 aligns across 12 bases. This CDR3 spans 15 amino acids. Germline values: CDR1 SGHRS, CDR2 YFSETQ. V was clipped by 5 bases and J by 8 bases; unmatched bases: 8. The CDR3 nucleotides read TGCGCCAGCAGACTCGGGACAGGGGGCAGGGATGAGCAGTTCTTC. Translating it yields CASRLGTGGRDEQFF.

The chain has TRBV18 and TRBJ2-5; 12 bases align to TRBD2. The CDR3 is 15 amino acids. With 5 bases clipped from V and 5 bases from J, the junction kept 6 bases outside the gene matches. Germline CDR1 is KGHSH and CDR2 is LQKENI. The CDR3 here is CASSSSGRAGETQYF. Written as DNA, the CDR3 is TGTGCCAGCTCATCTAGCGGGAGGGCCGGGGAGACCCAGTACTTC.

A few counts support this clone. The V call is TRBV5-4, the J call TRBJ1-3; TRBD1 matches at 7 bases. V was clipped by 4 bases and J by 8 bases; unmatched bases: 9. CDR1 SGHNT and CDR2 YYREEE come from the germline V gene (reference sequence). The CDR3 consists of 14 residues. DNA for the CDR3: TGTGCCAGCAGCCCGGGACAGAGACCGGACACCATATATTTT. The encoded protein is CASSPGQRPDTIYF. Using reference TRBV5-4 and TRBJ1-3 for the parts outside the CDR3, the full variable domain is ETGVTQSPTHLIKTRGQQVTLRCSSQSGHNTVSWYQQALGQGPQFIFQYYREEENGRGNFPPRFSGLQFPNYSSELNVNALELDDSALYLCASSPGQRPDTIYFGEGSWLTVV.

The chain combines TRBV18 with TRBJ1-1; TRBD1 matches at 12 bases. The ends lost 4 bases at V and 7 bases at J; junction bases unmatched: 7. CDR3 length equals 15 residues. Germline CDR1 is KGHSH and CDR2 is LQKENI. CDR3: CASSLPGQGASEAFF. In DNA, the CDR3 is TGTGCCAGCTCACTTCCGGGACAGGGGGCGAGTGAAGCTTTCTTT.

The chain links TRBV11-2 to TRBJ2-1, with 10 bases aligning to TRBD2. This CDR3 contains 17 residues. V shed 4 bases and J 4 bases; nucleotides not matched to a gene: 10. The V gene's germline CDR1 is SGHAT and CDR2 FQNNGV. The CDR3 coding sequence is TGTGCCAGCAGCTCAATCCTTACTAGCGGGAAGTACAATGAGCAGTTCTTC. Translating gives CASSSILTSGKYNEQFF.

CDR3 in amino acids: CASTTGFTYQLSNYGYTF. In DNA form, the CDR3 reads TGTGCCAGTACCACAGGGTTCACATACCAATTGTCTAACTATGGCTACACCTTC. J is TRBJ1-2 and V is TRBV19; D is possibly TRBD1 (6 bases). This CDR3 has 18 residues. V gave up 7 bases and J gave up 0 bases, with 24 bases separating them. Germline loops: CDR1 LNHDA, CDR2 SQIVND (reference sequence).

V is TRBV30 and J is TRBJ2-7, with 9 bases identical to TRBD2. After removal of 2 bases from V and 5 bases from J, the junction contained 7 bases not matched to a gene. Germline assignment: CDR1 GTSNPN and CDR2 SVGIG (reference sequence). This CDR3 has 14 amino acids. The CDR3 nucleotides read TGTGCCTGGAGTACTGCTAGCGGGAACCACGAGCAGTACTTC. Residues: CAWSTASGNHEQYF.

The rearrangement uses TRBV6-4 and TRBJ2-2; 8 bases are shared with TRBD2. The V gene end was trimmed by 3 bases and the J gene end by 2 bases; junction bases not matched to a gene: 2. The CDR3 is 15 residues long. The germline gives CDR1 MRHNA, CDR2 SNTAGT. CDR3 in amino acids: CASSETSGNTGELFF. Written as DNA, the CDR3 is TGTGCCAGCAGTGAAACTAGCGGAAACACCGGGGAGCTGTTTTTT.

The chain combines TRBV10-3 with TRBJ2-5, with TRBD1 identical over 11 bases. The CDR3 covers 16 residues. Germline-derived CDR1 and CDR2 are ENHRY and SYGVKD. After removal of 3 bases from V and 2 bases from J, the junction contained 5 bases not matched to a gene. The CDR3 region has the DNA TGTGCCATCAGTGACTGGACAGGGGGCCGACAAGAGACCCAGTACTTC. Translation: CAISDWTGGRQETQYF.